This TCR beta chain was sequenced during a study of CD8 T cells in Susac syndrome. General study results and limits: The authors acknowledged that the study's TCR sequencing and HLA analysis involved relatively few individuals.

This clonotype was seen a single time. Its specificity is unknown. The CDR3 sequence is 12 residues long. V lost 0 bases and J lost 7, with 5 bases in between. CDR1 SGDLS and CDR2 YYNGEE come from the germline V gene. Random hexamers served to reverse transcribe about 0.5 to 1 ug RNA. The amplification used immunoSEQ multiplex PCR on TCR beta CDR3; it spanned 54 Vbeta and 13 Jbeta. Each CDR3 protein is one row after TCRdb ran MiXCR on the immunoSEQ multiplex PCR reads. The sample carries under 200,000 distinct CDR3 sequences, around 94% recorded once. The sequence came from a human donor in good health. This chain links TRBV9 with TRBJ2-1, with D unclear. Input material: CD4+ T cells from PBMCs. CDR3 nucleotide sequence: TGTGCCAGCAGCGTAGGTCTGAATGAGCAGTTCTTC. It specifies CASSVGLNEQFF.